These 3 T cell receptor beta chains were all obtained from the same sample, sequenced in a study of cytomegalovirus exposure and HLA in healthy donors. PCR involved 60 Vbeta and 13 Jbeta primers. The assay was immunoSEQ multiplex PCR, and TCRdb's table has in-frame clones only and misses some. The table lists about 110,000 clones, roughly 63% of them singletons, with 4.5% to 5.5% in the top ten. Sample: PBMCs. Receptors originate from an older woman in good health and CMV-seropositive.

V is TRBV7-8 and J is TRBJ2-7; 10 positions agree with TRBD1. With 4 bases clipped from V and 6 bases from J, the junction kept 9 bases outside the gene matches. The germline V gene encodes CDR1 SGHVS and CDR2 FQNEAQ. The CDR3 length is 15 residues. This CDR3 is CASSSQGTGEGEQYF. In DNA form, the CDR3 reads TGTGCCAGCAGCTCACAAGGGACAGGGGAGGGCGAGCAGTACTTC.

The chain combines TRBV20-1 with TRBJ1-4; D remains ambiguous. The CDR3 length is 11 residues. Germline V CDR1 and CDR2: DFQATT, SNEGSKA (reference sequence). V dropped 5 bases and J dropped 7 bases, with 8 bases sitting between them. This CDR3 is CSAFPGEKLFF. CDR3 nucleotides: TGCAGTGCTTTTCCGGGTGAAAAACTGTTTTTT.

This clone was detected only a few times. This rearrangement joins TRBV6-6 to TRBJ1-2; D remains ambiguous. Germline CDR1 reads MNHNY; CDR2 reads SVGAGI (reference sequence). This CDR3 is built from 13 residues. V lost 2 bases to trimming and J lost 8 bases, with 12 bases between them. The CDR3 here is CASSYGLGAGYTF. The DNA of the CDR3 is TGTGCCAGCAGTTACGGATTGGGCGCGGGCTACACCTTC.